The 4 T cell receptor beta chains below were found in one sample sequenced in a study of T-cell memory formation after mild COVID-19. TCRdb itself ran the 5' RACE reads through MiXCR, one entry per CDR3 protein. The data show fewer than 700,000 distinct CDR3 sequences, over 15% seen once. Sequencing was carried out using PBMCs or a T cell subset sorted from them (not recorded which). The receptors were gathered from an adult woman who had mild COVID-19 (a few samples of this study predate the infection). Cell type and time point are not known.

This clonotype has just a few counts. The CDR3 region is CASSPARVFTEAFF. CDR3 in DNA: TGTGCCAGCAGCCCAGCTAGGGTGTTCACTGAAGCTTTCTTT. The chain combines TRBV11-2 with TRBJ1-1; no clear D. Germline lookup yields CDR1 SGHAT and CDR2 FQNNGV. Trimming took off 5 bases at V and 4 bases at J, with 14 bases between the two ends. This CDR3 spans 14 amino acids.

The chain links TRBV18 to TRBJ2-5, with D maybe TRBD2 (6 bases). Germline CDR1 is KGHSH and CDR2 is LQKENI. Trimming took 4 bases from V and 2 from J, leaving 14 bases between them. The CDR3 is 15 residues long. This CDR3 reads CASSLDGRSQETQYF. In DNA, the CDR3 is TGTGCCAGCTCACTCGATGGGAGGTCGCAAGAGACCCAGTACTTC.

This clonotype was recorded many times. This chain's CDR3 is CASSEAGGGTDTQYF. For the CDR3, the DNA is TGCGCCAGCAGCGAAGCGGGGGGCGGGACAGATACGCAGTATTTT. The chain has TRBV5-1 and TRBJ2-3; 9 nucleotides align to TRBD2. The CDR3 totals 15 residues. CDR1 is SGHRS and CDR2 is YFSETQ in the germline V gene. The ends lost 4 bases at V and 3 bases at J; junction bases unmatched: 6.

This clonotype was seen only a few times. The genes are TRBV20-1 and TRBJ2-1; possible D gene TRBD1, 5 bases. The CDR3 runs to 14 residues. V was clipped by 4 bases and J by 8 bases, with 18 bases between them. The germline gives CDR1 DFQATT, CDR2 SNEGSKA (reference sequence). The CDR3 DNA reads TGCAGTGCTAAGAGACAGTCCTCACGCGATGAGCAGTTCTTC. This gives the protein CSAKRQSSRDEQFF.